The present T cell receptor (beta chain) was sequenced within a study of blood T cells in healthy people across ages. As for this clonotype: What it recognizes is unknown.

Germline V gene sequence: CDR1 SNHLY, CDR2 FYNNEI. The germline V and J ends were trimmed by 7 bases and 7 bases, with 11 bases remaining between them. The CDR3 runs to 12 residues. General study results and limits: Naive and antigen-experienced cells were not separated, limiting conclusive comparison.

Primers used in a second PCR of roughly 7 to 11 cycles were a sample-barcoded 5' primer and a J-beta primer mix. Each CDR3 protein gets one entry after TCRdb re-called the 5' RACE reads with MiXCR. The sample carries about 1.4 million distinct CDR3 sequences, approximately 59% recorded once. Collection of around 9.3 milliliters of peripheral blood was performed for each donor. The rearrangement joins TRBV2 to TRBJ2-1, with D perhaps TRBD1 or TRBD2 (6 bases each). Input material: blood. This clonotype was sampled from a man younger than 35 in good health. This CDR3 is CASTEGGNEQFF. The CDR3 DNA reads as TGTGCCAGCACCGAGGGGGGAAATGAGCAGTTCTTC.